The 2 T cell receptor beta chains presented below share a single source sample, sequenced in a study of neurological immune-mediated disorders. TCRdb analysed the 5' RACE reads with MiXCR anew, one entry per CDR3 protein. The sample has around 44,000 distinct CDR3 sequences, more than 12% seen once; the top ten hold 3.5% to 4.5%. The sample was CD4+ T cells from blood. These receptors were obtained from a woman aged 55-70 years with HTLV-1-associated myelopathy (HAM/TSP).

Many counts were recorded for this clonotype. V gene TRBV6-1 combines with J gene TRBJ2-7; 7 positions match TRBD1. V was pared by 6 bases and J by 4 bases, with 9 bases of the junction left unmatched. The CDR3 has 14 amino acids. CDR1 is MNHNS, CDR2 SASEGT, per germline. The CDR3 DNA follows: TGTGCCAGCAGGTTGGACAGGAACTTGTACGAGCAGTACTTC. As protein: CASRLDRNLYEQYF.

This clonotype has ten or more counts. In nucleotides, the CDR3 is TGTGCCACCAGCAGAGATCAACTAGCAAGCACAGATACGCAGTATTTT. Protein sequence: CATSRDQLASTDTQYF. The chain joins TRBV15 to TRBJ2-3; perhaps TRBD2 as D (6 bases). CDR3 length: 16 residues. V lost 0 bases to trimming and J lost 0 bases, with 10 bases between them. CDR1 is LNHNV, CDR2 YYDKDF, per germline (reference sequence).